Below are 17 T cell receptor beta chains sequenced from a single sample in a study of T-cell memory formation after mild COVID-19. TCRdb re-called the 5' RACE reads through MiXCR, storing one row per CDR3 protein. Of about 45,000 distinct CDR3 sequences detected, 7.3% appear once; the ten largest clones hold around 1.5%. Specimen: PBMCs or a T cell subset sorted from them (not recorded which). The receptors were gathered from a man younger than 30 who had mild COVID-19 (a few samples of this study predate the infection). Cell type and time point are not known.

This clonotype was detected many times. The V call is TRBV5-1, the J call TRBJ2-1; D might be TRBD1 (5 bases). The CDR3 runs 14 residues. Germline loops: CDR1 SGHRS, CDR2 YFSETQ. V was clipped by 0 bases and J by 5 bases, with 9 bases between them. The CDR3 loop is CASSLEQVDNEQFF. The DNA for the CDR3 is TGCGCCAGCAGCTTGGAACAGGTCGACAATGAGCAGTTCTTC.

The V gene is TRBV4-1, the J gene TRBJ1-5; a weak D match, TRBD1 (5 bases). CDR3 length equals 16 residues. Between the trimmed V and J ends, which lost 0 bases and 4 bases, there was a span of 13 bases. In germline, CDR1 is MGHRA, CDR2 YSYEKL. The CDR3 nucleotides read TGCGCCAGCAGCCAAGAATGGATAGGGACGAATCAGCCCCAGCATTTT. Residues: CASSQEWIGTNQPQHF.

This clonotype was detected a few times. The V call is TRBV6-6, the J call TRBJ2-3; D may be TRBD1 (6 bases). In germline, CDR1 is MNHNY, CDR2 SVGAGI (reference sequence). This CDR3 comprises 16 residues. Trimming removed 4 bases at V and 5 bases at J, with 19 bases between. CDR3 sequence reads: CASSSQGPTTGDTQYF. For the CDR3, the DNA is TGTGCCAGCAGTTCCCAAGGACCAACGACAGGAGATACGCAGTATTTT.

This clonotype was detected a few times. The chain recombines TRBV5-1 with TRBJ1-6; no firm D call. V dropped 1 base and J dropped 8 bases, with 10 bases sitting between them. Germline CDR1 is SGHRS and CDR2 is YFSETQ. The CDR3 sequence is 14 residues long. The CDR3 loop is CASSLSGSDSPLHF. The CDR3 DNA follows: TGCGCCAGCAGCTTGTCGGGGTCCGATTCACCCCTCCACTTT.

The rearrangement joins TRBV6-5 to TRBJ2-1; no firm D call. The CDR3 sequence is 12 residues long. The germline V gene has CDR1 MNHEY and CDR2 SVGAGI. Trimming pared 8 bases from V and 7 bases from J, leaving 12 bases between. The CDR3 region is CASADRVNEQFF. The CDR3 DNA sequence: TGTGCCAGCGCTGATAGGGTAAATGAGCAGTTCTTC.

This clonotype was seen a handful of times. The rearrangement joins TRBV6-5 to TRBJ1-2; possibly TRBD1 for D (6 bases). The ends were cut back, 6 bases at V and 5 bases at J, with 19 bases in the middle. The CDR3 spans 15 residues. Looked up from germline, CDR1 is MNHEY and CDR2 is SVGAGI. CDR3 sequence (DNA): TGTGCCAGCAGCTCCTCAAGGGGGGCCCGGTATGGCTACACCTTC. Amino acids: CASSSSRGARYGYTF.

This clonotype was detected ten times or more. V is TRBV15 and J is TRBJ2-2, with D possibly matching TRBD2 (6 bases). Germline assignment: CDR1 LNHNV and CDR2 YYDKDF (reference sequence). This CDR3 contains 16 residues. The V end was cut by 3 bases, the J end by 2 bases, with 13 bases between. The CDR3 DNA reads as TGTGCCACCAGCAGGGGTCCCGGGGGTAACACCGGGGAGCTGTTTTTT. This encodes CATSRGPGGNTGELFF.

The chain links TRBV7-2 to TRBJ2-5; TRBD2 aligns across 12 bases. After removal of 7 bases from V and 6 bases from J, the junction contained 12 bases not matched to a gene. The CDR3 runs 16 residues. Germline V lookup: CDR1 SGHTA, CDR2 FQGNSA. CDR3 nucleotide sequence: TGTGCCAGCACTTTAGAGGCTAGCGGGGGGGCAAAGACCCAGTACTTC. Translated: CASTLEASGGAKTQYF. Full variable domain (rest looked up from reference TRBV7-2 and TRBJ2-5): GAGVSQSPSNKVTEKGKDVELRCDPISGHTALYWYRQSLGQGLEFLIYFQGNSAPDKSGLPSDRFSAERTGGSVSTLTIQRTQQEDSAVYLCASTLEASGGAKTQYFGPGTRLLVL.

This clonotype has more than one count but fewer than ten. This chain joins TRBV7-2 and TRBJ2-3; possible D gene TRBD1, 6 bases. Trimming pared 0 bases from V and 4 bases from J, leaving 11 bases between. Germline CDR1 SGHTA, CDR2 FQGNSA. This CDR3 is built from 15 residues. In nucleotides, the CDR3 is TGTGCCAGCAGCTTAGCGACCAGGGGAGCAGATACGCAGTATTTT. This codes for CASSLATRGADTQYF.

The chain combines TRBV5-1 with TRBJ2-1, with TRBD1 matching over 7 bases. V gave up 0 bases and J gave up 3 bases; unmatched junction bases: 3. This CDR3 comprises 15 residues. Germline CDR1 is SGHRS and CDR2 is YFSETQ. The CDR3 is CASSLAGDSYNEQFF. The DNA for the CDR3 is TGCGCCAGCAGCTTGGCCGGGGACAGCTACAATGAGCAGTTCTTC.

This clonotype was observed a few times. The chain employs TRBV5-1 and TRBJ1-1, with D hard to call. The V gene's germline CDR1 is SGHRS and CDR2 YFSETQ. Trimming shortened V by 0 bases and J by 1 base, and 7 bases separated the two germline ends. The CDR3 loop spans 14 amino acids. This CDR3 is CASSLVGANTEAFF. The CDR3, as DNA: TGCGCCAGCAGCTTGGTCGGAGCGAACACTGAAGCTTTCTTT. Drawing the rest from reference TRBV5-1 and TRBJ1-1, the complete variable domain is KAGVTQTPRYLIKTRGQQVTLSCSPISGHRSVSWYQQTPGQGLQFLFEYFSETQRNKGNFPGRFSGRQFSNSRSEMNVSTLELGDSALYLCASSLVGANTEAFFGQGTRLTVV.

This chain links TRBV20-1 with TRBJ2-7, with D perhaps TRBD1 (6 bases). This CDR3 spans 13 amino acids. The germline V and J ends were trimmed by 0 bases and 4 bases, with 10 bases remaining between them. From germline, CDR1 is DFQATT and CDR2 SNEGSKA (reference sequence). In nucleotides, the CDR3 is TGCAGTGCTAGAGATCCCAGGGGATACGAGCAGTACTTC. Its translation is CSARDPRGYEQYF.

The genes are TRBV29-1 and TRBJ2-3, with 9 positions matching TRBD1. Per the germline V gene, CDR1 is SQVTM and CDR2 is ANQGSEA. The ends lost 5 bases at V and 5 bases at J; junction bases unmatched: 11. The CDR3 is 15 amino acids. The CDR3 protein is CSVNHGGQGIDTQYF. The DNA of the CDR3 is TGCAGCGTTAACCACGGGGGACAGGGCATAGATACGCAGTATTTT.

The chain employs TRBV18 and TRBJ2-7; unclear D gene. Germline assignment: CDR1 KGHSH and CDR2 LQKENI. Trimming pared 3 bases from V and 2 bases from J, leaving 2 bases between. The CDR3 has 11 amino acids. The DNA of the CDR3 is TGTGCCAGCTCACCCGCCTACGAGCAGTACTTC. Translated, it gives CASSPAYEQYF.

This clonotype was observed a few times. J is TRBJ2-2 and V is TRBV4-3; 10 positions agree with TRBD2. Germline V gene data show CDR1 as LGHNA and CDR2 as YSLEER. CDR3 length equals 16 residues. With 5 bases clipped from V and 6 bases from J, the junction kept 9 bases outside the gene matches. The CDR3 coding sequence is TGCGCCAGCAGCAATGAGCGGGGGGGCGTCTCCGGGGAGCTGTTTTTT. This codes for CASSNERGGVSGELFF.

This clonotype appeared once. This sequence joins TRBV28 and TRBJ2-2; unclear D gene. CDR3 size: 12 residues. The germline V and J ends were trimmed by 2 bases and 6 bases, with 4 bases remaining between them. Germline CDR1 is MDHEN and CDR2 is SYDVKM. This chain's CDR3 is CASSLGSGELFF. The CDR3 nucleotides read TGTGCCAGCAGTTTAGGGTCCGGGGAGCTGTTTTTT.

The genes are TRBV7-9 and TRBJ2-1; D is undetermined. The CDR3 sequence is 15 residues long. Trimming took off 7 bases at V and 1 base at J, with 14 bases between the two ends. CDR1 is SEHNR, CDR2 FQNEAQ, per germline (reference sequence). The CDR3 protein is CASTRLAGSYNEQFF. CDR3 in DNA: TGTGCCAGCACCCGTTTAGCTGGATCCTACAATGAGCAGTTCTTC.